One and the same sample provided the 20 T cell receptor beta chains below, sequenced in a study of T cell responses to AZD1222 COVID-19 vaccine. Produced via immunoSEQ multiplex PCR; TCRdb's table is partial and in-frame only. Among about 140,000 clones listed, more than 80% were seen once. Sample: peripheral blood, taken on day 0 of MenACWY control vaccination. The receptors originated from an adult in good health.

The chain combines TRBV6-5 with TRBJ1-4; no reliable D call. The V end lost 8 bases, the J end lost 0 bases, and 7 bases lay between the germline ends. From germline, CDR1 is MNHEY and CDR2 SVGAGI. The CDR3 extends over 13 amino acids. The CDR3 region has the DNA TGTGCCAGCTGGACCCCAACTAATGAAAAACTGTTTTTT. Amino acid sequence: CASWTPTNEKLFF.

This CDR3 reads CASSSRSYNSPLHF. CDR3 sequence (DNA): TGTGCCAGCAGTTCCAGGAGTTATAATTCACCCCTCCACTTT. The chain uses TRBV6-5 and TRBJ1-6; D unclear. From germline, CDR1 is MNHEY and CDR2 SVGAGI. This CDR3 has 14 amino acids. V dropped 4 bases and J dropped 4 bases, with 8 bases sitting between them.

This rearrangement joins TRBV27 to TRBJ1-1, with D possibly TRBD1 on 5 matching bases. Germline CDR1 is MNHEY and CDR2 is SMNVEV (reference sequence). The CDR3 totals 14 residues. V was pared by 1 base and J by 2 bases, with 8 bases between. The CDR3 loop is CASSLYGANTEAFF. The CDR3 nucleotides are TGTGCCAGCAGTTTATATGGGGCCAACACTGAAGCTTTCTTT.

V gene TRBV19 combines with J gene TRBJ2-5; 9 positions match TRBD2. Germline values: CDR1 LNHDA, CDR2 SQIVND (reference sequence). CDR3 length: 13 amino acids. The ends lost 5 bases at V and 5 bases at J; junction bases unmatched: 3. The CDR3 protein is CASSLTSGETQYF. Written as DNA, the CDR3 is TGTGCCAGTAGTTTAACTAGCGGGGAGACCCAGTACTTC. The whole variable domain, remainder taken from reference TRBV19 and TRBJ2-5, is DGGITQSPKYLFRKEGQNVTLSCEQNLNHDAMYWYRQDPGQGLRLIYYSQIVNDFQKGDIAEGYSVSREKKESFPLTVTSAQKNPTAFYLCASSLTSGETQYFGPGTRLLVL.

The J gene is TRBJ1-1, the V gene TRBV19; 7 bases fit TRBD1. Looked up from germline, CDR1 is LNHDA and CDR2 is SQIVND (reference sequence). The trim removed 4 bases at V and 8 bases at J, leaving 4 bases unmatched. This CDR3 spans 12 amino acids. The CDR3 here is CASSTDRVEAFF. The CDR3 nucleotides read TGTGCCAGTAGTACAGACAGGGTGGAAGCTTTCTTT.

The rearrangement links TRBV29-1 to TRBJ1-2, with D maybe TRBD1 (5 bases). V was cut by 4 bases and J by 0 bases, with 9 bases left in between. The CDR3 is made up of 13 amino acids. Germline loops: CDR1 SQVTM, CDR2 ANQGSEA. The CDR3 sequence: CSVVGEANYGYTF. CDR3 DNA sequence: TGCAGCGTTGTAGGGGAGGCTAACTATGGCTACACCTTC.

V and J are TRBV5-4 and TRBJ2-3; D remains unclear. The CDR3 is made up of 13 amino acids. Germline V CDR1 and CDR2: SGHNT, YYREEE (reference sequence). V lost 0 bases and J lost 2, with 4 bases in between. The CDR3 here is CASSLGNTDTQYF. Here the CDR3 DNA reads TGTGCCAGCAGCTTGGGGAACACAGATACGCAGTATTTT.

The V call is TRBV11-1, the J call TRBJ1-1; TRBD1 aligns across 7 bases. This CDR3 contains 15 residues. V lost 3 bases and J lost 3; bases outside the gene matches: 7. CDR1 is SGHAT and CDR2 is FQDESV in the germline V gene (reference sequence). CDR3 in DNA: TGTGCCAGCAGCTTGAGACAGGGTACGCACACTGAAGCTTTCTTT. It specifies CASSLRQGTHTEAFF.

The chain joins TRBV14 to TRBJ1-2, with D perhaps TRBD1 (5 bases). The CDR3 loop spans 13 amino acids. Between the trimmed V and J ends, which lost 3 bases and 12 bases, there was a span of 17 bases. The germline CDR1 and CDR2 sequences are SGHDN and FVKESK. The CDR3 DNA reads as TGTGCCAGCAGCCAGACCTACCAGGGACCCCACACCTTC. It yields the protein CASSQTYQGPHTF. The full variable domain, completed using reference TRBV14 and TRBJ1-2, is EAGVTQFPSHSVIEKGQTVTLRCDPISGHDNLYWYRRVMGKEIKFLLHFVKESKQDESGMPNNRFLAERTGGTYSTLKVQPAELEDSGVYFCASSQTYQGPHTFGSGTRLTVV.

The V gene is TRBV7-9, the J gene TRBJ2-1, with a possible D match to TRBD1 (6 bases). Germline V lookup: CDR1 SEHNR, CDR2 FQNEAQ (reference sequence). CDR3 size: 16 residues. Trimming shortened V by 5 bases and J by 2 bases, and 16 bases separated the two germline ends. CDR3 nucleotides: TGTGCCAGCAGCCCATTAACAGGGACCCCCTACAATGAGCAGTTCTTC. Protein product: CASSPLTGTPYNEQFF.

This clone appeared a few times. The J gene is TRBJ2-7, the V gene TRBV27; D not resolved. Between the trimmed V and J ends, which lost 0 bases and 4 bases, there was a span of 13 bases. This CDR3 spans 15 amino acids. Germline CDR1 reads MNHEY; CDR2 reads SMNVEV (reference sequence). DNA of the CDR3: TGTGCCAGCAGTTTATCCCTCGACCTATTATACGAGCAGTACTTC. The encoded protein is CASSLSLDLLYEQYF.

The V call is TRBV6-5, the J call TRBJ1-4; weak D call: TRBD1 (6 bases). This CDR3 spans 13 amino acids. Germline-derived CDR1 and CDR2 are MNHEY and SVGAGI. Between the trimmed V and J ends, which lost 10 bases and 3 bases, there was a span of 12 bases. This CDR3 reads CATEQGSNEKLFF. The CDR3 DNA follows: TGTGCCACCGAACAGGGATCTAATGAAAAACTGTTTTTT.

The chain is built from TRBV2 and TRBJ1-2; the match to TRBD1 covers 7 bases. V gave up 3 bases and J gave up 5 bases; unmatched junction bases: 3. The CDR3 is 13 amino acids. In germline, CDR1 is SNHLY, CDR2 FYNNEI. The DNA for the CDR3 is TGTGCCAGCAGTGAGACAGGGTTTTATGGCTACACCTTC. Translated: CASSETGFYGYTF.

The rearrangement uses TRBV5-1 and TRBJ2-2; the D is unclear. This CDR3 has 16 residues. Trimming pared 1 base from V and 0 bases from J, leaving 10 bases between. Germline V gene sequence: CDR1 SGHRS, CDR2 YFSETQ. The CDR3 coding sequence is TGCGCCAGCAGCTTGTGGCCACTCGCGAACACCGGGGAGCTGTTTTTT. This gives the protein CASSLWPLANTGELFF.

The chain recombines TRBV6-2 or TRBV6-3 with TRBJ1-1; D unclear. Germline V gene sequence: CDR1 MNHEY, CDR2 SVGEGT. V dropped 0 bases and J dropped 0 bases, with 11 bases sitting between them. CDR3 size: 16 residues. CDR3 loop: CASSYSIWAMNTEAFF. The CDR3 coding sequence is TGTGCCAGCAGTTACTCGATTTGGGCCATGAACACTGAAGCTTTCTTT.

This rearrangement joins TRBV5-1 to TRBJ1-1; no clear D. Germline V lookup: CDR1 SGHRS, CDR2 YFSETQ. The CDR3 totals 16 residues. The V gene lost 2 bases and the J gene lost 0 bases, with 14 bases spanning the gap. Here the CDR3 reads CASSFFQATMNTEAFF. The CDR3, as DNA: TGCGCCAGCAGCTTTTTCCAGGCAACGATGAACACTGAAGCTTTCTTT.

V is TRBV2 and J is TRBJ1-4; the match to TRBD1 covers 7 bases. The V gene end was trimmed by 3 bases and the J gene end by 8 bases; junction bases not matched to a gene: 12. The CDR3 has 16 residues. The germline gives CDR1 SNHLY, CDR2 FYNNEI. This CDR3 reads CASSDNLGRGGEKLFF. The CDR3 DNA sequence: TGTGCCAGCAGTGACAATCTGGGAAGAGGGGGCGAAAAACTGTTTTTT.

The chain couples TRBV9 to TRBJ1-1; D not resolved. The CDR3 is 14 amino acids. Trimming removed 0 bases at V and 1 base at J, with 7 bases between. CDR1 and CDR2 (germline): SGDLS, YYNGEE. In DNA, the CDR3 is TGTGCCAGCAGCGTAGGTAGCAGGAACACTGAAGCTTTCTTT. It codes for CASSVGSRNTEAFF.

J is TRBJ2-5 and V is TRBV7-2; TRBD2 is a possible D gene (5 bases). The V end was cut by 2 bases, the J end by 5 bases, with 15 bases between. The germline V gene has CDR1 SGHTA and CDR2 FQGNSA. The CDR3 runs to 15 residues. The CDR3 DNA reads as TGTGCCAGCAGCTTACATTCTAGCCGCCCCGAGACCCAGTACTTC. Residues: CASSLHSSRPETQYF.

This chain joins TRBV19 and TRBJ1-6; 7 positions agree with TRBD1. V gave up 6 bases and J gave up 10 bases; unmatched junction bases: 9. Looked up from germline, CDR1 is LNHDA and CDR2 is SQIVND (reference sequence). This CDR3 spans 14 amino acids. The CDR3 DNA is TGTGCCAGTAGCGCCAGGGGGGTGGACTCACCCCTCCACTTT. Translation: CASSARGVDSPLHF. Full variable domain (missing parts from reference TRBV19 and TRBJ1-6): DGGITQSPKYLFRKEGQNVTLSCEQNLNHDAMYWYRQDPGQGLRLIYYSQIVNDFQKGDIAEGYSVSREKKESFPLTVTSAQKNPTAFYLCASSARGVDSPLHFGNGTRLTVT.